One sample yielded the 27 T cell receptor beta chains listed below, sequenced in a study of blood T cell repertoires in COVID-19. Sequencing was performed with immunoSEQ multiplex PCR; in TCRdb, only in-frame clones are kept and a portion is missing. The sample holds 200,000 to 300,000 clones, around nine tenths seen once. The specimen sequenced was peripheral blood. The receptor set was obtained from a man aged 25 to 45 with active or convalescent COVID-19.

The rearrangement uses TRBV30 and TRBJ1-1; 9 nucleotides agree with TRBD1. V lost 5 bases and J lost 10; bases outside the gene matches: 11. The CDR3 is made up of 13 amino acids. The germline V gene encodes CDR1 GTSNPN and CDR2 SVGIG (reference sequence). The CDR3: CAWLDRGQAGAFF. DNA for the CDR3: TGTGCCTGGCTGGACAGGGGTCAAGCGGGAGCTTTCTTT.

The J gene is TRBJ2-7, the V gene TRBV6-5; D might be TRBD1 (5 bases). The CDR3 contains 14 residues. Trimming removed 8 bases at V and 2 bases at J, with 16 bases between. Per germline, CDR1 MNHEY and CDR2 SVGAGI. CDR3 in DNA: TGTGCCAGCCGCCAGGGCCATGGGACCTACGAGCAGTACTTC. Translating it yields CASRQGHGTYEQYF.

V gene TRBV2 combines with J gene TRBJ2-1, with 9 bases lining up with TRBD1. The CDR3 runs to 15 residues. V lost 6 bases, J lost 9 bases, and 12 bases stayed unmatched. Germline V gives CDR1 SNHLY, CDR2 FYNNEI. CDR3 sequence reads: CASRVSTGGTGEQFF. CDR3 bases: TGTGCCAGCAGGGTCTCAACAGGGGGCACGGGTGAGCAGTTCTTC. The full variable domain, completed using reference TRBV2 and TRBJ2-1, is EPEVTQTPSHQVTQMGQEVILRCVPISNHLYFYWYRQILGQKVEFLVSFYNNEISEKSEIFDDQFSVERPDGSNFTLKIRSTKLEDSAMYFCASRVSTGGTGEQFFGPGTRLTVL.

The CDR3 region has the DNA TGTGCCAGCAGCTTGGTTTCAGGCCCGAACACTGAAGCTTTCTTT. Residues: CASSLVSGPNTEAFF. J is TRBJ1-1 and V is TRBV5-6, with D unclear. CDR3 length: 15 amino acids. Deletions cut 0 bases from V and 1 base from J, with 10 bases between. The germline gives CDR1 SGHDT, CDR2 YYEEEE.

This chain links TRBV10-3 with TRBJ1-2; D call uncertain. This CDR3 region has 12 residues. Germline CDR1 reads ENHRY; CDR2 reads SYGVKD. V was cut by 0 bases and J by 6 bases, with 5 bases left in between. The CDR3 spells CAISESEDGYTF. In DNA, the CDR3 is TGTGCCATCAGTGAGTCCGAGGATGGCTACACCTTC.

The V and J genes are TRBV6-1 and TRBJ1-4; TRBD1 is a possible D gene (5 bases). This CDR3 is 16 amino acids long. V lost 3 bases to trimming and J lost 11 bases, with 22 bases between them. Germline CDR1 MNHNS, CDR2 SASEGT. This chain's CDR3 is CASSDITGGTPWKLFF. As DNA, the CDR3 is TGTGCCAGCAGTGACATAACAGGCGGGACCCCTTGGAAACTGTTTTTT.

The chain carries TRBV3-1 (or the pseudogene TRBV3-2) and TRBJ1-1; D might be TRBD1 (5 bases). The CDR3 length is 12 residues. CDR1 and CDR2 from the germline V gene are LGHDT and YNNKEL (reference sequence). Trimming removed 5 bases from V and 7 bases from J, with 11 bases in between. The CDR3 sequence: CASSLRQGEAFF. The CDR3 DNA sequence: TGTGCCAGCAGCTTGCGCCAGGGTGAAGCTTTCTTT.

The table lists this clone with a few counts. The CDR3 protein is CASTRAGNSNQPQHF. Here the CDR3 DNA reads TGTGCCAGTACGAGGGCCGGGAATAGCAATCAGCCCCAGCATTTT. This sequence joins TRBV19 and TRBJ1-5; D uncertain. This CDR3 is built from 15 residues. The germline CDR1 and CDR2 sequences are LNHDA and SQIVND (reference sequence). The germline V and J ends were trimmed by 7 bases and 0 bases, with 13 bases remaining between them.

V gene TRBV2 combines with J gene TRBJ1-2; 8 nucleotides match TRBD1. Trimming took 7 bases from V and 4 from J; bases not matched to a gene: 8. Germline lookup yields CDR1 SNHLY and CDR2 FYNNEI. The CDR3 has 14 amino acids. The DNA of the CDR3 is TGTGCCAGCACCTCGGACAGGGTGGGCTATGGCTACACCTTC. This translates into CASTSDRVGYGYTF.

This clone has only one observation. This sequence joins TRBV15 and TRBJ2-1; D is perhaps TRBD1 (5 bases). Germline CDR1 LNHNV, CDR2 YYDKDF (reference sequence). CDR3 length: 16 residues. The V and J ends lost 1 base and 1 base respectively, with 11 bases between them. The CDR3 coding sequence is TGTGCCACCAGCAGAGTGTTAGGGGTATCCTACAATGAGCAGTTCTTC. This sequence encodes CATSRVLGVSYNEQFF.

This chain joins TRBV3-1 (or the pseudogene TRBV3-2) and TRBJ1-3, with 12 bases matching TRBD1. Per germline, CDR1 LGHDT and CDR2 YNNKEL (reference sequence). The CDR3 loop spans 17 amino acids. V lost 4 bases to trimming and J lost 3 bases; unmatched junction nucleotides: 7. The CDR3 DNA follows: TGTGCCAGCAGCCGAGTTGGGACAGGGGGCATTGGAAACACCATATATTTT. Encoded protein: CASSRVGTGGIGNTIYF.

This clone has just one count. The chain has TRBV7-3 and TRBJ1-1; possible D gene TRBD1, 6 bases. This CDR3 is built from 14 residues. Germline loops: CDR1 SGHTA, CDR2 FQGTGA. V was clipped by 2 bases and J by 3 bases, with 10 bases between them. The CDR3, as DNA: TGTGCCAGCAGCTTACAGGGGTTGGACACTGAAGCTTTCTTT. Residues: CASSLQGLDTEAFF.

The chain employs TRBV7-3 and TRBJ1-6, with D possibly being TRBD1 (6 bases). The germline V gene has CDR1 SGHTA and CDR2 FQGTGA. V lost 3 bases to trimming and J lost 8 bases, with 11 bases between them. There are 14 residues in the CDR3. CDR3 in DNA: TGTGCCAGCAGCTTCACAGGGATGGATTCACCCCTCCACTTT. Its translation: CASSFTGMDSPLHF.

This clone appeared once. The chain couples TRBV30 to TRBJ1-5; 10 positions agree with TRBD1. The CDR3 extends over 15 amino acids. V lost 5 bases and J lost 2; bases outside the gene matches: 6. Germline lookup yields CDR1 GTSNPN and CDR2 SVGIG (reference sequence). CDR3 residues: CAWAGTGVGNQPQHF. In nucleotides, the CDR3 is TGTGCCTGGGCCGGGACAGGGGTCGGCAATCAGCCCCAGCATTTT.

The chain joins TRBV3-1 (or the pseudogene TRBV3-2) to TRBJ1-1; D gene uncertain. Trimming pared 8 bases from V and 1 base from J, leaving 5 bases between. The CDR3 consists of 11 residues. Per germline, CDR1 LGHDT and CDR2 YNNKEL (reference sequence). The CDR3 region has the DNA TGTGCCAGCCGGAGGAACACTGAAGCTTTCTTT. Its translation is CASRRNTEAFF.

The V gene is TRBV7-9, the J gene TRBJ1-1; no firm D call. Germline V gene sequence: CDR1 SEHNR, CDR2 FQNEAQ (reference sequence). V was trimmed by 5 bases and J by 8 bases, leaving 15 bases between them. The length of the CDR3 is 13 residues. CDR3 sequence: CASSPTGFKEAFF. CDR3 sequence (DNA): TGTGCCAGCAGCCCCACGGGGTTCAAAGAAGCTTTCTTT.

This clone was seen only once. This chain uses TRBV15 with TRBJ1-2, with 7 bases that match TRBD1. Germline lookup yields CDR1 LNHNV and CDR2 YYDKDF (reference sequence). The CDR3 length is 14 residues. The V gene end was trimmed by 3 bases and the J gene end by 7 bases; junction bases not matched to a gene: 8. The CDR3 DNA reads TGTGCCACCAGCAGGGAAAGACAGGGAGGTGGCTACACCTTC. Protein: CATSRERQGGGYTF. Together with reference TRBV15 and TRBJ1-2, the CDR3 gives the full variable domain: DAMVIQNPRYQVTQFGKPVTLSCSQTLNHNVMYWYQQKSSQAPKLLFHYYDKDFNNEADTPDNFQSRRPNTSFCFLDIRSPGLGDTAMYLCATSRERQGGGYTFGSGTRLTVV.

V gene TRBV7-2 combines with J gene TRBJ2-1, with 8 bases aligning to TRBD2. V was pared by 4 bases and J by 0 bases, with 5 bases of the junction left unmatched. The germline V gene encodes CDR1 SGHTA and CDR2 FQGNSA. The CDR3 has 16 residues. The CDR3 region is CASSSRRGGSYNEQFF. As DNA, the CDR3 is TGTGCCAGCAGCTCCAGACGGGGGGGCTCCTACAATGAGCAGTTCTTC.

This CDR3 reads CASSNLLGGEAFF. Here the CDR3 DNA reads TGTGCCAGCAGTAATTTATTGGGGGGTGAAGCTTTCTTT. The gene calls are TRBV12-3 or TRBV12-4 and TRBJ1-1, with D possibly TRBD1 on 5 matching bases. This CDR3 has 13 amino acids. V shed 5 bases and J shed 7 bases, with 14 bases lying between them.

V is TRBV27 and J is TRBJ1-5, with 10 bases identical to TRBD1. J lost 0 bases, V lost 5 bases, and 4 bases had no gene match. Germline V lookup: CDR1 MNHEY, CDR2 SMNVEV (reference sequence). The length of the CDR3 is 16 residues. CDR3 protein: CASSPRQGASNQPQHF. The CDR3 nucleotides are TGTGCCAGCAGTCCGAGACAGGGGGCTAGCAATCAGCCCCAGCATTTT.

V gene TRBV6-5 combines with J gene TRBJ2-7; 8 nucleotides align to TRBD1. Per germline, CDR1 MNHEY and CDR2 SVGAGI. The J segment lost 2 bases and the V segment lost 6 bases, leaving 9 bases of the junction unmatched. The CDR3 runs to 15 residues. CDR3 coding DNA: TGTGCCAGCAGGACTACCGGGACAGGTCCCTACGAGCAGTACTTC. Amino acids: CASRTTGTGPYEQYF.

The chain carries TRBV10-2 and TRBJ2-3; 10 bases are a match to TRBD2. The germline V gene encodes CDR1 WSHSY and CDR2 SAAADI. The CDR3 spans 14 residues. Germline trimming cut 6 bases from V and 3 bases from J; bases unmatched to any gene: 3. CDR3 nucleotide sequence: TGCGCCAGCAGGGGAGCGGGGGGGACAGATACGCAGTATTTT. Its protein is CASRGAGGTDTQYF.

The rearrangement joins TRBV6-5 to TRBJ2-7; 7 bases line up with TRBD1. Germline CDR1 is MNHEY and CDR2 is SVGAGI. This CDR3 spans 16 amino acids. V shed 0 bases, J shed 0 bases, and the junction held 5 bases outside the gene matches. The CDR3 protein is CASSYSVGQDSYEQYF. The CDR3 bases are TGTGCCAGCAGTTACTCGGTCGGACAGGACTCCTACGAGCAGTACTTC.

The J gene is TRBJ2-6, the V gene TRBV18; D is unresolved. CDR3 length: 16 amino acids. The germline V gene has CDR1 KGHSH and CDR2 LQKENI. V was trimmed by 1 base and J by 2 bases, leaving 9 bases between them. The CDR3 DNA follows: TGTGCCAGCTCACCACAGAGCAGGCCTGGGGCCAACGTCCTGACTTTC. Encoded protein: CASSPQSRPGANVLTF.

The rearrangement joins TRBV6-5 to TRBJ1-1; D is ambiguous. The ends were cut back, 2 bases at V and 1 base at J, with 2 bases in the middle. The germline gives CDR1 MNHEY, CDR2 SVGAGI. The CDR3 totals 12 residues. This CDR3 is CASSYQNTEAFF. As DNA, the CDR3 is TGTGCCAGCAGTTACCAGAACACTGAAGCTTTCTTT.

This chain joins TRBV5-1 and TRBJ1-2; tentatively, D is TRBD1 (6 bases). The CDR3 contains 14 residues. Germline V CDR1 and CDR2: SGHRS, YFSETQ. The V gene lost 4 bases and the J gene lost 8 bases, with 18 bases spanning the gap. CDR3 protein: CASSDTGQGRGYTF. CDR3 bases: TGCGCCAGCAGCGACACAGGGCAGGGAAGAGGCTACACCTTC. Full variable domain (remainder filled in from reference TRBV5-1 and TRBJ1-2): KAGVTQTPRYLIKTRGQQVTLSCSPISGHRSVSWYQQTPGQGLQFLFEYFSETQRNKGNFPGRFSGRQFSNSRSEMNVSTLELGDSALYLCASSDTGQGRGYTFGSGTRLTVV.

This chain joins TRBV24-1 and TRBJ1-2, with a tentative D call TRBD1 (6 bases). This CDR3 region has 17 residues. Germline loops: CDR1 KGHDR, CDR2 SFDVKD. V gave up 1 base and J gave up 3 bases, with 17 bases separating them. The CDR3 coding sequence is TGTGCCACCAGTGATTTAACGGGGGCGCGGGGGGACTATGGCTACACCTTC. Translated, it gives CATSDLTGARGDYGYTF.